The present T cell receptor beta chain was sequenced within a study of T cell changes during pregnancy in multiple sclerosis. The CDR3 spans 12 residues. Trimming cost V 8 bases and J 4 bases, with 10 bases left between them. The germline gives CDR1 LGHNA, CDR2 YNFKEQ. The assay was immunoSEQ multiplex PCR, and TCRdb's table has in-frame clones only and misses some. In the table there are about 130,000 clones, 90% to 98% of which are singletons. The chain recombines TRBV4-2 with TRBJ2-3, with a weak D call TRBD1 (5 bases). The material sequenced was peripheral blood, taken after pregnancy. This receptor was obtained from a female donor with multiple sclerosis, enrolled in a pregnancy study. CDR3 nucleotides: TGTGCCAGCGGACAAAGGGCAGATACGCAGTATTTT. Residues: CASGQRADTQYF.